This TCR beta chain was recorded in a study of Graves' ophthalmopathy and Graves' hyperthyroidism (dated by TCRdb to the late 2010s). As for the study more broadly: Peripheral blood was collected before any treatment was given, at the time of initial diagnosis. To tell Graves' ophthalmopathy apart from Graves' hyperthyroidism, and to predict which patients would progress to ophthalmopathy, the study relied on TCR beta repertoire signatures. In total, some 140 blood samples were TCR-sequenced: approximately 40 ophthalmopathy, about 75 hyperthyroidism and approximately 17 hyperthyroidism-to-ophthalmopathy patients. To explore V-J signatures that separate ophthalmopathy from hyperthyroidism, a discovery set of 95 to 100 patients was enrolled, consisting of 40 to 45 with ophthalmopathy and around 57 with stable hyperthyroidism. An independent validation cohort comprised 18 hyperthyroidism patients and over 15 patients who later progressed from hyperthyroidism to ophthalmopathy. In more than 5 hyperthyroidism patients, the T-cell repertoire of thyroid tissue was compared with the T-cell repertoire of blood. After sampling, hyperthyroidism patients received methimazole starting at 30 mg daily, and ophthalmopathy patients received high-dose intravenous methylprednisolone. The approximately 97 discovery patients were randomly divided into training and test sets at a 7:3 ratio. Overall study outcomes, separate from this receptor: In cross-validation, the 13-signature model distinguished ophthalmopathy from stable hyperthyroidism with around 90% sensitivity and roughly 81% specificity, while in the test set the corresponding values were about 80% and 75%. No statistical method was used to set the sample size in advance, and the investigators knew which group each participant was assigned to. Most of the expanded thyroid clonotypes with a frequency above 0.001 were also detected in blood, and it was suggested that the thyroid immune response may be reflected by blood repertoires. In validation, the model predicted ophthalmopathy progression with over 60% sensitivity and around 72% specificity; some twelve predicted patients were CT-confirmed with GO in a median of around 6.5 months.

Reading from cysteine to phenylalanine, the CDR3 counts 16 amino acids. Only CDR3 DNA remains: 48 bases, in frame from the first base. The trim is 1 base for V and 0 bases for J, with a gap of 12 bases between the germline ends. For repertoire sequencing, the TCR beta CDR3 regions were amplified from RNA transcripts. A first-round RT-PCR used HTBI primers with the Qiagen OneStep RT-PCR kit, followed by a second-round multiplex PCR, size selection and purification. Libraries were sequenced on an Illumina HiSeq2000 using paired-end 100 bp reads. On the authors' methods: Reads were processed with SOAPnuke, discarding reads with adapters, uncalled bases, mean Phred below 15, or no exact constant-primer or identifier match. COPE v1.2.5 was used to merge the high-quality paired reads. Clonotypes were defined as unique nucleotide sequences and were aligned to IMGT TRB V, D and J references using MiTCR v1.1. Analysis was restricted to V-J combinations with a frequency above 0.0001, which covered approximately 99% of repertoires. For each V-J combination, a TCR clonal expansion and chaos score was defined as F50 clonal expansion divided by the chaos observed in the TCRdist matrix. Welch's t-statistics and random forest were used to reduce the features to approximately 13 V-J combinations, which were then used as input to a naive Bayes classifier. The similarity between thyroid and blood repertoires was quantified using the Morisita-Horn index. The public reads were reprocessed in TCRdb via fastp at Q25 and MiXCR, keeping in-frame beta chains. Every distinct CDR3 protein forms one entry, paired with its most common genes and DNA. Here the V and J calls rest on TCRdb's processing, not on the authors' analysis. Counted in this sample were roughly 480,000 distinct CDR3 sequences; around 15% of them appeared once. 9.8% of the sample is taken by the ten largest.

Ophthalmopathy patients had moderately to severely active disease, Clinical Activity Score of at least 3, NOSPECS grade of at least 4, and disease duration under 3 months. Anyone with other autoimmune diseases, uncontrolled infections, pregnancy or lactation was excluded from the study. Clinical symptoms, serum thyroxine, TRAb, thyroid ultrasound and orbital computed tomography formed the basis of the diagnosis. Using Ficoll-Paque density gradient centrifugation, PBMCs were isolated from over 8.5 ml of fresh peripheral blood. Trizol reagent was used to extract the total RNA, and its quality was then checked on an Agilent 2100 Bioanalyzer. This clonotype has a count of ten or more. Its antigen is still unknown. Base qualities are not provided; no much larger clone lies one nucleotide away.

The chain uses TRBV12-3 or TRBV12-4 and TRBJ1-1; TRBD1 is perhaps the D gene, given 6 matching bases. The receptor was derived from a woman under 40 with Graves' ophthalmopathy. Donor details come from another sample of the same person, matched by shared clones. The sequencing input was blood. The nucleotide sequence is given as TGTGCCAGCAGTTTAGGGCTGGGACACCTGAACACTGAAGCTTTCTTT. Its product reads: CASSLGLGHLNTEAFF.